This passage covers 6 T cell receptor beta chains from one sample sequenced in a study of blood T cell repertoires in COVID-19. Profiled with immunoSEQ multiplex PCR; TCRdb holds only in-frame clones, not every one. The sample has over 150,000 clones, approximately 91% seen once; the top ten hold around 5%. Sample: peripheral blood. The origin of the receptors is a man between 18 and 35 years old with COVID-19, enrolled during active disease.

Regarding this clone: At one of its ends the junction is not consistent with the germline gene, which may arise from a read error. The V gene is TRBV10-3, the J gene TRBJ1-4; D remains unclear. The CDR3 has 13 amino acids. Per the germline V gene, CDR1 is ENHRY and CDR2 is SYGVKD. The DNA of the CDR3 is TGTGCCATCAGCCACCCGAACGTAGAAAAACTGCTTTTT. It is translated as CAISHPNVEKLLF.

The rearrangement uses TRBV7-2 and TRBJ2-5; D is perhaps TRBD2 (6 bases). Trimming left V 1 base short and J 4 bases short, with 10 bases between. This CDR3 spans 14 amino acids. CDR1 is SGHTA and CDR2 is FQGNSA in the germline V gene. The CDR3 nucleotides are TGTGCCAGCAGCTTAGATGGGGGGTCAGAGACCCAGTACTTC. The encoded protein is CASSLDGGSETQYF.

The count of this clone is one. The V and J genes are TRBV9 and TRBJ1-2, with 7 bases matching TRBD1. The CDR3 is 14 amino acids. Germline-derived CDR1 and CDR2 are SGDLS and YYNGEE. V was pared by 3 bases and J by 4 bases, with 6 bases of the junction left unmatched. The CDR3 nucleotides read TGTGCCAGCAGCGCAGGGACAGCCAGCTATGGCTACACCTTC. Translation: CASSAGTASYGYTF. The whole variable domain, filled in from reference TRBV9 and TRBJ1-2, reads DSGVTQTPKHLITATGQRVTLRCSPRSGDLSVYWYQQSLDQGLQFLIQYYNGEERAKGNILERFSAQQFPDLHSELNLSSLELGDSALYFCASSAGTASYGYTFGSGTRLTVV.

The count of this clone is one. The J gene is TRBJ1-2, the V gene TRBV13; 8 nucleotides match TRBD1. CDR3 length: 14 residues. CDR1 and CDR2 from the germline V gene are PRHDT and FYEKMQ (reference sequence). The V segment lost 5 bases and the J segment 6 bases; nucleotides outside the gene matches: 8. CDR3 loop: CASSAGGTGDGYTF. The DNA for the CDR3 is TGTGCCAGCAGCGCAGGTGGGACAGGAGATGGCTACACCTTC.

This clone was seen more than once but under ten times. The rearrangement links TRBV6-6 to TRBJ1-4; perhaps TRBD1 as D (5 bases). Trimming pared 0 bases from V and 5 bases from J, leaving 13 bases between. The CDR3 loop spans 16 amino acids. Germline V CDR1 and CDR2: MNHNY, SVGAGI (reference sequence). This CDR3 reads CASSYSRSGSNEKLFF. CDR3 coding DNA: TGTGCCAGCAGTTACTCGAGGTCAGGGTCCAATGAAAAACTGTTTTTT.

The rearrangement uses TRBV28 and TRBJ2-5, with TRBD1 matching 7 bases. The germline V gene encodes CDR1 MDHEN and CDR2 SYDVKM. V lost 3 bases to trimming and J lost 1 base; unmatched junction nucleotides: 5. This CDR3 region has 15 residues. CDR3 in DNA: TGTGCCAGCAGTTTGGGGACAGCCGGCCAAGAGACCCAGTACTTC. It specifies CASSLGTAGQETQYF.